This entry describes one TCR beta chain. The sample is drawn from a study of cytomegalovirus exposure and HLA in healthy donors. Trimming removed 0 bases from V and 6 bases from J; junction bases left unmatched: 6. CDR1 and CDR2 from the germline V gene are SGHRS and YFSETQ. There are 15 residues in the CDR3. PCR involved 60 Vbeta and 13 Jbeta primers. The data were produced by immunoSEQ multiplex PCR, yet TCRdb's version contains in-frame clones alone and is incomplete. The sample shows 95,000 to 100,000 clones, over 60% of them seen only once. V gene TRBV5-1 combines with J gene TRBJ2-3; 8 nucleotides agree with TRBD2. The TCR originated in a female donor in good health and CMV-seronegative. Sequences were obtained from PBMCs. CDR3 in amino acids: CASSLALAGVDTQYF. As DNA, the CDR3 is TGCGCCAGCAGCTTGGCGCTAGCGGGTGTGGATACGCAGTATTTT.